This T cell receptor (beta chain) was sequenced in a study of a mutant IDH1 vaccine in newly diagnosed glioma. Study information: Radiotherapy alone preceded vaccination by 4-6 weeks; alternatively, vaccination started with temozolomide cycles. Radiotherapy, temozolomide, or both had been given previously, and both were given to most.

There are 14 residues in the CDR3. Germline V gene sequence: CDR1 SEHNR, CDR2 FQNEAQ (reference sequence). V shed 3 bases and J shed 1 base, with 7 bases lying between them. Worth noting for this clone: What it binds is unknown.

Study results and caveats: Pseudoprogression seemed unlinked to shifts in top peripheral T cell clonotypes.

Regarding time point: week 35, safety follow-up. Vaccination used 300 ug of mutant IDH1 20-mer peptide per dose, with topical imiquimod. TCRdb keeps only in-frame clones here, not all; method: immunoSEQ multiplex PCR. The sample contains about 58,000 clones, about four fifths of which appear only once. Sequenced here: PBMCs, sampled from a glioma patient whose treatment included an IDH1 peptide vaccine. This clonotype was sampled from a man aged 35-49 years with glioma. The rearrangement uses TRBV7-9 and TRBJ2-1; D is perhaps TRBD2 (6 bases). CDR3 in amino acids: CASSFGGSYNEQFF. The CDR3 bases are TGTGCCAGCAGCTTCGGGGGATCCTACAATGAGCAGTTCTTC.